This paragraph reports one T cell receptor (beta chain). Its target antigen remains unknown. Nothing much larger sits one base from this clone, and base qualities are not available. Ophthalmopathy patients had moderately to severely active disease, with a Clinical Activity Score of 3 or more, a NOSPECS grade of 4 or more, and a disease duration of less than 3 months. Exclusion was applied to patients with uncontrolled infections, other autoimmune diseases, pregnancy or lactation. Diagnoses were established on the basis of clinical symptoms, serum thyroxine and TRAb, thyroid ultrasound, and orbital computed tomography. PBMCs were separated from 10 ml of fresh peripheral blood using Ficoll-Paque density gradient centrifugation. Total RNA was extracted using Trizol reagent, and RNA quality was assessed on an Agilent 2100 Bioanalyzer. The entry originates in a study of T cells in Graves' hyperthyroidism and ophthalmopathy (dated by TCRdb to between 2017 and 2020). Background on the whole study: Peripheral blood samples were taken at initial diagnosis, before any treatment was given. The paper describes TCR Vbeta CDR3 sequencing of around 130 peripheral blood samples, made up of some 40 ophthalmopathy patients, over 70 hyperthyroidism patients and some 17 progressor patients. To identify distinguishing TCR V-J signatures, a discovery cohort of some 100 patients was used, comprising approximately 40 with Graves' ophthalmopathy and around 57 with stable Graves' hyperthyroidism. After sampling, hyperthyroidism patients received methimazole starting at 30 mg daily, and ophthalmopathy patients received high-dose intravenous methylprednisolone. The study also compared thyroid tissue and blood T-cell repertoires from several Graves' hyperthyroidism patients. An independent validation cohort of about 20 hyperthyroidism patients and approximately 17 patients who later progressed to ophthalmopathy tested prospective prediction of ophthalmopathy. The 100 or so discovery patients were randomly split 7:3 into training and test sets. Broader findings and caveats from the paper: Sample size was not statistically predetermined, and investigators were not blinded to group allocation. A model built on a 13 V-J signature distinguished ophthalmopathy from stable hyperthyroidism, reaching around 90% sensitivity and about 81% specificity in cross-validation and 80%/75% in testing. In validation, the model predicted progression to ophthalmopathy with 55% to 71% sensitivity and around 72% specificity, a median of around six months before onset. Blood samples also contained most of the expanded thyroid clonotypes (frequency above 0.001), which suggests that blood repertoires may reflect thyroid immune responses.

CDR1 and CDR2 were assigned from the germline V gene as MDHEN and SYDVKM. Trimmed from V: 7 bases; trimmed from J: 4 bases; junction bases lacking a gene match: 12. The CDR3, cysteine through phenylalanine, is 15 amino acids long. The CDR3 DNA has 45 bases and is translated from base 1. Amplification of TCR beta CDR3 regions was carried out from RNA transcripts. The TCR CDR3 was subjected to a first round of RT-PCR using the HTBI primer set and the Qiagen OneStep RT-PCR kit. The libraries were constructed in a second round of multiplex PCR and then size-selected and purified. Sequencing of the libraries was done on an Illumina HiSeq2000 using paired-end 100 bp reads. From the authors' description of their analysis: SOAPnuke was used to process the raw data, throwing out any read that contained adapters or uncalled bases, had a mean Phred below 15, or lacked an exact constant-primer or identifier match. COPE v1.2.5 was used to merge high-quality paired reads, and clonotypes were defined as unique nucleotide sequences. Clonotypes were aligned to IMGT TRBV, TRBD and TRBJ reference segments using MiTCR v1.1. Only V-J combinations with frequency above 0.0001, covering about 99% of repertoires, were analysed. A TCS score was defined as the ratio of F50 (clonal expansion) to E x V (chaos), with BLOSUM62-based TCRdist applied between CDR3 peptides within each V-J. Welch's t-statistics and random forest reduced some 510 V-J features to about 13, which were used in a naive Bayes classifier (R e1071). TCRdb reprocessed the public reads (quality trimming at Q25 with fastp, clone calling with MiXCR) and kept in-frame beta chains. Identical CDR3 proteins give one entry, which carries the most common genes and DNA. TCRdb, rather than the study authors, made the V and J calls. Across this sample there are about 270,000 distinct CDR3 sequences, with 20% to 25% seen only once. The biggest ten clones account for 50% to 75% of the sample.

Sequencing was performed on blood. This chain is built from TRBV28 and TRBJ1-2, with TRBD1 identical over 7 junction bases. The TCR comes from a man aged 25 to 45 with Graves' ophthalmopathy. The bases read TGTGCCAGCACTACAAACCAGGGGGATTCCTATGGCTACACCTTC. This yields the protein CASTTNQGDSYGYTF.